The entry below gives a single TCR beta chain sequence along with its context. Its antigen remains unidentified. The conserved closing phenylalanine or tryptophan is absent in this CDR3, likely reflecting a read error. This entry belongs to a study of blood T cells in healthy people across ages. Study as a whole: About one barcoded beta molecule per two T cells was the capture yield of template switching. Whole-study results and caveats: For the donors, CMV status was unknown and possibly confounded expanded clonotype changes.

Using a J-beta primer mix together with a sample-barcoded 5' primer, a second PCR was run for 7 to 11 cycles. Template switching added a 12-random-nucleotide identifier to every cDNA molecule. Any given sample supplied a minimum of 3 million CDR3-containing paired-end reads. TCRdb used MiXCR to reprocess the 5' RACE reads, holding one entry per CDR3 protein. In the table there are roughly 500,000 distinct CDR3 sequences, approximately 27% of which are singletons. Material: blood. This clonotype originated in a woman between 65 and 79 years old in good health.

The DNA for the CDR3 is TGCAGTGCTAAGGCCCATGGGGCGGCCCTAGGGACCCAGTACGTC. This gives the protein CSAKAHGAALGTQYV. The genes are TRBV20-1 and TRBJ2-5, with D perhaps matching TRBD1 (5 bases). Germline CDR1 reads DFQATT; CDR2 reads SNEGSKA (reference sequence). The ends were cut back, 4 bases at V and 7 bases at J, with 22 bases in the middle. This CDR3 region has 15 residues.